The text below deals with one T cell receptor (beta chain). This entry is derived from a study of cytomegalovirus exposure and HLA in healthy donors. The protocol was immunoSEQ multiplex PCR, while the TCRdb copy is restricted to in-frame clones and leaves out a portion. The sample shows over 110,000 clones, 70% to 90% of them seen only once. Germline V CDR1 and CDR2: SNHLY, FYNNEI. CDR3 size: 15 residues. Deletions cut 7 bases from V and 0 bases from J, with 15 bases between. The sequence derives from a woman younger than 45 in good health and CMV-seronegative. The J gene is TRBJ1-1, the V gene TRBV2; D possibly corresponds to TRBD1 (5 bases). Sequenced input: PBMCs. CDR3 protein: CASMKQATLNTEAFF. The CDR3 DNA sequence: TGTGCCAGCATGAAACAGGCAACTTTGAACACTGAAGCTTTCTTT. The variable domain in full, completed from reference TRBV2 and TRBJ1-1, reads EPEVTQTPSHQVTQMGQEVILRCVPISNHLYFYWYRQILGQKVEFLVSFYNNEISEKSEIFDDQFSVERPDGSNFTLKIRSTKLEDSAMYFCASMKQATLNTEAFFGQGTRLTVV.